These 21 T cell receptor beta chains originate from one sample sequenced in a study of T cell responses to AZD1222 COVID-19 vaccine. Produced via immunoSEQ multiplex PCR; TCRdb's table is partial and in-frame only. The sample yields about 100,000 clones, 90% seen once. The sample consisted of peripheral blood, taken on day 0 of AZD1222 vaccination. The receptors shown here come from an adult in good health.

The chain carries TRBV6-1 and TRBJ1-2, with 7 bases identical to TRBD1. With 4 bases clipped from V and 5 bases from J, the junction kept 13 bases outside the gene matches. Germline values: CDR1 MNHNS, CDR2 SASEGT. The CDR3 is 16 amino acids. CDR3 coding DNA: TGTGCCAGCAGTGGACAGGGAGGGATTTTCTCTTATGGCTACACCTTC. Residues: CASSGQGGIFSYGYTF.

This clone was recorded only once. The chain has TRBV2 and TRBJ2-2; 7 bases match TRBD2. Trimming at V came to 11 bases and at J to 4 bases, leaving 19 bases not matched to a gene. The CDR3 sequence is 17 residues long. Looked up from germline, CDR1 is SNHLY and CDR2 is FYNNEI. The CDR3 sequence is CAANNGLADWGTGELFF. The DNA of the CDR3 is TGTGCCGCCAACAATGGGCTAGCGGATTGGGGCACCGGGGAGCTGTTTTTT.

This chain joins TRBV5-4 and TRBJ2-5; 8 nucleotides align to TRBD1. The J segment lost 4 bases and the V segment lost 1 base, leaving 6 bases of the junction unmatched. The CDR3 sequence is 15 residues long. Germline assignment: CDR1 SGHNT and CDR2 YYREEE (reference sequence). The CDR3 reads CASSLRQGAGETQYF. The CDR3 DNA reads as TGTGCCAGCAGCTTGCGGCAGGGGGCAGGAGAGACCCAGTACTTC.

The chain uses TRBV5-1 and TRBJ2-7, with D perhaps matching TRBD1 (6 bases). CDR1 and CDR2 from the germline V gene are SGHRS and YFSETQ. This CDR3 has 13 residues. Trimming took 4 bases from V and 6 from J, leaving 14 bases between them. The CDR3 DNA sequence: TGCGCCAGCAGCATATCCGGACAGAGCGAGCAGTACTTC. Its translation: CASSISGQSEQYF.

The chain has TRBV7-6 and TRBJ2-1; 8 bases fit TRBD2. This CDR3 region has 13 residues. V dropped 4 bases and J dropped 8; count of bases not matched to a gene: 4. Germline values: CDR1 SGHVS, CDR2 FNYEAQ. The CDR3 DNA is TGTGCCAGCAGCTCCACTAGCGGCTATGAGCAGTTCTTC. Amino acids: CASSSTSGYEQFF.

The chain has TRBV19 and TRBJ1-4; D call uncertain. The length of the CDR3 is 12 residues. In germline, CDR1 is LNHDA, CDR2 SQIVND (reference sequence). V lost 4 bases, J lost 8 bases, and 8 bases lay in between. CDR3: CASSTPQEKLFF. In DNA, the CDR3 is TGTGCCAGTAGTACCCCCCAGGAAAAACTGTTTTTT.

V is TRBV27 and J is TRBJ2-5; TRBD2 aligns across 7 bases. Losses at the gene ends were 4 bases for V and 0 bases for J; bases not matched to a gene: 2. Per germline, CDR1 MNHEY and CDR2 SMNVEV (reference sequence). The CDR3 spans 14 residues. The CDR3 DNA follows: TGTGCCAGCAGTTATAGCGGGTACCAAGAGACCCAGTACTTC. As protein: CASSYSGYQETQYF.

V usage is TRBV3-1 (or the pseudogene TRBV3-2) and J usage is TRBJ1-4; perhaps TRBD1 as D (5 bases). Germline loops: CDR1 LGHDT, CDR2 YNNKEL (reference sequence). V gave up 2 bases and J gave up 8 bases, with 15 bases separating them. This CDR3 has 15 residues. The DNA of the CDR3 is TGTGCCAGCAGCCAATTCTCCGCTAAGGGGGAAAAACTGTTTTTT. It encodes CASSQFSAKGEKLFF.

This clone was counted once. This chain links TRBV24-1 with TRBJ1-5; no reliable D call. There are 20 residues in the CDR3. The germline V and J ends were trimmed by 0 bases and 0 bases, with 20 bases remaining between them. CDR1 and CDR2 from the germline V gene are KGHDR and SFDVKD. Here the CDR3 reads CATSDLYCLDTLASNQPQHF. The CDR3 nucleotides read TGTGCCACCAGTGATTTGTATTGCCTCGACACGTTAGCTAGCAATCAGCCCCAGCATTTT.

This sequence joins TRBV7-6 and TRBJ2-3; TRBD2 agrees at 8 bases. The V gene's germline CDR1 is SGHVS and CDR2 FNYEAQ. The CDR3 covers 16 residues. V shed 5 bases and J 2 bases; nucleotides not matched to a gene: 9. The DNA of the CDR3 is TGTGCCAGCAGCCCCCTGGGGCGGGGGGCCACAGATACGCAGTATTTT. It encodes CASSPLGRGATDTQYF.

The chain joins TRBV7-9 to TRBJ1-2; no firm D call. The CDR3 is 14 residues long. The V end lost 7 bases, the J end lost 1 base, and 13 bases lay between the germline ends. Germline CDR1 reads SEHNR; CDR2 reads FQNEAQ (reference sequence). CDR3 in DNA: TGTGCCAGCACCCAGAATACGGGTAACTATGGCTACACCTTC. Amino acids: CASTQNTGNYGYTF.

The chain couples TRBV12-5 to TRBJ1-2; D might be TRBD1 (5 bases). Germline V gene lookup returns CDR1 LGHNT and CDR2 FRNRAP. V lost 4 bases, J lost 4 bases, and 7 bases lay in between. This CDR3 has 12 residues. The chain's CDR3 is CASGSGTYGYTF. The CDR3 region has the DNA TGTGCTAGTGGTTCTGGGACCTATGGCTACACCTTC.

CDR3 DNA sequence: TGTGCCAGCAGTTACTTGACAGGGGGAAGTGAAAAACTGTTTTTT. Translating gives CASSYLTGGSEKLFF. This chain connects TRBV28 to TRBJ1-4, with 9 nucleotides matching TRBD1. The CDR3 contains 15 residues. In germline, CDR1 is MDHEN, CDR2 SYDVKM. Trimming cost V 4 bases and J 7 bases; bases outside gene matches: 7.

The chain recombines TRBV5-1 with TRBJ2-1, with 10 bases identical to TRBD2. In germline, CDR1 is SGHRS, CDR2 YFSETQ. The ends lost 4 bases at V and 8 bases at J; junction bases unmatched: 12. This CDR3 comprises 16 residues. CDR3 in DNA: TGCGCCAGCAGCATATCCGGGACTAGCGTTAGTGATGAGCAGTTCTTC. This gives the protein CASSISGTSVSDEQFF.

This rearrangement joins TRBV4-1 to TRBJ1-1; weak D call: TRBD1 (5 bases). Germline-derived CDR1 and CDR2 are MGHRA and YSYEKL. Trimming shortened V by 0 bases and J by 5 bases, and 28 bases separated the two germline ends. CDR3 size: 20 residues. CDR3 amino acids: CASSQDGRFKGLPGGTEAFF. The CDR3 DNA reads as TGCGCCAGCAGCCAAGATGGACGGTTTAAGGGCCTTCCTGGGGGGACTGAAGCTTTCTTT.

This chain connects TRBV5-1 to TRBJ2-5, with 12 bases fitting TRBD2. The germline CDR1 and CDR2 sequences are SGHRS and YFSETQ. V lost 2 bases to trimming and J lost 5 bases; unmatched junction nucleotides: 4. This CDR3 region has 15 residues. The DNA of the CDR3 is TGCGCCAGCAGCTTTCTAGCGGGGGGGACTGAGACCCAGTACTTC. This encodes CASSFLAGGTETQYF.

This clone was detected a few times. The J gene is TRBJ1-1, the V gene TRBV4-1; D call uncertain. Germline V gene sequence: CDR1 MGHRA, CDR2 YSYEKL. CDR3 length: 15 amino acids. V was trimmed by 4 bases and J by 1 base, leaving 13 bases between them. The CDR3 region has the DNA TGCGCCAGCAGCCTAGGACCGAATTCGAACACTGAAGCTTTCTTT. This translates into CASSLGPNSNTEAFF.

This chain links TRBV19 with TRBJ2-7, with D perhaps TRBD1 (7 bases). The length of the CDR3 is 15 residues. The germline V gene has CDR1 LNHDA and CDR2 SQIVND (reference sequence). V was pared by 3 bases and J by 6 bases, with 18 bases between. CDR3 amino acids: CASSISRQGLVEQYF. The CDR3 DNA sequence: TGTGCCAGTAGTATTTCCCGACAGGGACTGGTCGAGCAGTACTTC.

This clone occurred once. The chain carries TRBV5-1 and TRBJ1-2; D is possibly TRBD1 (6 bases). From germline, CDR1 is SGHRS and CDR2 YFSETQ. The CDR3 length is 15 residues. The V end was cut by 4 bases, the J end by 4 bases, with 17 bases between. The CDR3 here is CASSQGLTGLYGYTF. CDR3 in DNA: TGCGCCAGCAGCCAGGGGTTAACAGGGCTCTATGGCTACACCTTC.

CDR3 DNA: TGTGCCAGCAGCCCCCGTTTGATCCCCTACGAGCAGTACTTC. This encodes CASSPRLIPYEQYF. The chain joins TRBV9 to TRBJ2-7; D is unresolved. The CDR3 length is 14 residues. V lost 4 bases and J 2 bases, leaving 13 bases between the germline ends. Germline V gene data show CDR1 as SGDLS and CDR2 as YYNGEE.

This clone was seen only once. The chain has TRBV19 and TRBJ2-3; D is perhaps TRBD1 (5 bases). The V and J ends lost 4 bases and 2 bases respectively, with 7 bases between them. Germline CDR1 reads LNHDA; CDR2 reads SQIVND (reference sequence). The CDR3 is made up of 13 amino acids. The CDR3 DNA sequence: TGTGCCAGTAGTAGACAGATCACAGATACGCAGTATTTT. Translated, it gives CASSRQITDTQYF. The whole variable domain, filled in from reference TRBV19 and TRBJ2-3, reads DGGITQSPKYLFRKEGQNVTLSCEQNLNHDAMYWYRQDPGQGLRLIYYSQIVNDFQKGDIAEGYSVSREKKESFPLTVTSAQKNPTAFYLCASSRQITDTQYFGPGTRLTVL.